The rows below give T cell receptor beta chains drawn from one sample of a study of CXCR3-negative and CXCR3-positive naive CD8 T cells. Using the 5' RACE reads, TCRdb records one entry per CDR3 protein without DNA. Its listing shows about 98,000 distinct CDR3 sequences. The sample comprised naive CXCR3+ CD8+ T cells from blood. All receptors come from a human donor in good health. Some clones in this sample may be carry-over from other donors' samples. CDR3s include the opening cysteine and the closing phenylalanine or tryptophan.

>TRBJ2-1|16|TRBV14
CASSQVLGTSYNEQFF
>TRBJ2-1|14|TRBV29-1
CSVEMSLAYSLQFF
>TRBJ1-2|14|TRBV29-1
CSVDEGWSNYGYTF
>TRBJ2-1|14|TRBV14
CASSQVGGGNEQFF
>TRBJ2-3|15|TRBV6-5
CASSYATFNSDTQYF
>TRBJ1-1|15|TRBV7-9
CASSFGRATDTEAFF
>TRBJ2-2|15|TRBV7-3
CASSPDRAPTGELFF
>TRBJ2-1|15|TRBV20-1
CSASLSVGAYNEQFF
>TRBJ2-3|16|TRBV18
CASSPRSGGTADTQYF
>TRBJ2-2|13|TRBV7-9
CASSLGVAGELFF
>TRBJ2-1|15|TRBV12-3/TRBV12-4
CASSLTWGEYNEQFF
>TRBJ2-3|17|TRBV4-3
CASSQDSSGGFPGTQYF
>TRBJ2-1|14|TRBV2
CASSRASGNNEQFF
>TRBJ1-6|18|TRBV5-1
CASSLGWGTGVDQSPLHF
>TRBJ2-2|15|TRBV6-5
CASSTYGGSTGELFF
>TRBJ1-2|13|TRBV29-1
CSGVDRGNYGYTF
>TRBJ1-2|17|TRBV4-2
CASSQEHNGLQIGGYTF
>TRBJ2-2|16|TRBV7-9
CASSLTGVGNTGELFF
>TRBJ2-5|15|TRBV29-1
CSVDAPDGNQETQYF
>TRBJ2-5|15|TRBV29-1
CSVEGETGGQETQYF
>TRBJ1-2|13|TRBV27
CASSLRANYGYTF
>TRBJ1-1|18|TRBV14
CASSQEPGQGVGSTEAFF
>TRBJ2-1|15|TRBV7-2
CASSSRRLADNEQFF
>TRBJ2-1|14|TRBV29-1
CSVDGQEDNNEQFF
>TRBJ2-3|15|TRBV20-1
CSAMEPSRGRDTQYF